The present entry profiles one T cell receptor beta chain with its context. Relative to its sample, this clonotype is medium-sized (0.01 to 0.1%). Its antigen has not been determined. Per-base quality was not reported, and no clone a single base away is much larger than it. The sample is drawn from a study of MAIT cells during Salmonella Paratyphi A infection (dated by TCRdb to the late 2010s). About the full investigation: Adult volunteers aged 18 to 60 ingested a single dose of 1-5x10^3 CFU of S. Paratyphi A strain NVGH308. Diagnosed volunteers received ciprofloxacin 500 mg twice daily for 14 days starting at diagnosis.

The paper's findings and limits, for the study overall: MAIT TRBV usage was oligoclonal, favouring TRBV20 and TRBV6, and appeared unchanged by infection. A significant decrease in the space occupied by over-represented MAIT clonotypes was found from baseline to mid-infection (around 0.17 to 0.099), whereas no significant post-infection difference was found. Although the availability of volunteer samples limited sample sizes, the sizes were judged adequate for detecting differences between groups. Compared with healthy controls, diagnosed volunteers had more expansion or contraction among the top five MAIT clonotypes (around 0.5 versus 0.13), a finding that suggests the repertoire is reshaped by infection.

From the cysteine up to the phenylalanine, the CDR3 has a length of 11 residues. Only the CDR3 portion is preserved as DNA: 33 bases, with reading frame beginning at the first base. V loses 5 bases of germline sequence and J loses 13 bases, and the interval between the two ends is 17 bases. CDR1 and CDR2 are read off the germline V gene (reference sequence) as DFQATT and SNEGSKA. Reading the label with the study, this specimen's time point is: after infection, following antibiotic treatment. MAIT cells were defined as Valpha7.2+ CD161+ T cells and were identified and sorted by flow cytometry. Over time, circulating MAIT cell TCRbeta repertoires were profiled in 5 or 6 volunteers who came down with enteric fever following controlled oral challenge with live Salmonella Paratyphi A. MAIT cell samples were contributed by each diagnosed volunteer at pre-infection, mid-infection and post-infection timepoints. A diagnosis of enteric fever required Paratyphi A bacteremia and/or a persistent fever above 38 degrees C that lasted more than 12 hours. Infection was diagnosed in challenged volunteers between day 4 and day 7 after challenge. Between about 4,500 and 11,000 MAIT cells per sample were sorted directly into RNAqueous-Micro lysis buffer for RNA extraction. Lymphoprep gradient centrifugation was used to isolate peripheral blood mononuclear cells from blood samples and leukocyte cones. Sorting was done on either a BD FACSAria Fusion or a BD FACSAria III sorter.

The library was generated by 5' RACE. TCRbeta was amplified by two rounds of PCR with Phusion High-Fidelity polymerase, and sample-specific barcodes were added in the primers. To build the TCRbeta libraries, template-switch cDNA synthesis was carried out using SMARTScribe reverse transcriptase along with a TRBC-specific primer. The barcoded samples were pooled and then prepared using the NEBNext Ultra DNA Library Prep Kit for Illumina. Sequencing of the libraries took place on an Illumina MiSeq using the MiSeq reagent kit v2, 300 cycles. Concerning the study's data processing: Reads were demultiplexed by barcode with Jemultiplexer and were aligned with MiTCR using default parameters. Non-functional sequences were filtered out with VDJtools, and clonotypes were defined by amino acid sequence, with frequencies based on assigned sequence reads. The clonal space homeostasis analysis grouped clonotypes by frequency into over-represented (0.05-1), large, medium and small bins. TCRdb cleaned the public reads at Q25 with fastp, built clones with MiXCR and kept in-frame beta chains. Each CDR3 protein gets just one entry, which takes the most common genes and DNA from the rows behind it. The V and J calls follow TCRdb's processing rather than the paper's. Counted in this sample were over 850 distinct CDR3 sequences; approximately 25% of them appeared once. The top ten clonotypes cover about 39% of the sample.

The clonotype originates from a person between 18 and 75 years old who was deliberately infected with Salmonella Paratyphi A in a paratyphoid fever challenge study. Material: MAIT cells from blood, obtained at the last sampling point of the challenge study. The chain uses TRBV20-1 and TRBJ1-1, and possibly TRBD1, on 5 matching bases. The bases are TGCAGTGCTGCCGGAGAGGGGTCGGATTTCTTT. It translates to CSAAGEGSDFF.